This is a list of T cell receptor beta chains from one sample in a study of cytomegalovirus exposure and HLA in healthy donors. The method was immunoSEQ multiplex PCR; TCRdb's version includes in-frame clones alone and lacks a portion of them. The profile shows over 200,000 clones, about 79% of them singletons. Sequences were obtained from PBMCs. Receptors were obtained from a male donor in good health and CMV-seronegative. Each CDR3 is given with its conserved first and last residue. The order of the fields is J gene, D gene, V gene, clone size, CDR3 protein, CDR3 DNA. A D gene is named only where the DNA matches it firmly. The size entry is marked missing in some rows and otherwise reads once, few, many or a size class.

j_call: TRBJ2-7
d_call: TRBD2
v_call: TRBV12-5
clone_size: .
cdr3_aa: CASGYETSLDEQYF
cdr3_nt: TGTGCTAGTGGTTACGAGACTAGCCTCGACGAGCAGTACTTC

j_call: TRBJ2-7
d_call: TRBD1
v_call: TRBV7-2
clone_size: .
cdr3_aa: CASRRSGQGNYEQYF
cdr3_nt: TGTGCCAGCAGGCGGTCGGGACAGGGAAACTACGAGCAGTACTTC

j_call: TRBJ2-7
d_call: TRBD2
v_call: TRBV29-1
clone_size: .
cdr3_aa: CSVAAGGLYEQYF
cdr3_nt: TGCAGCGTTGCGGCGGGGGGCTTGTACGAGCAGTACTTC

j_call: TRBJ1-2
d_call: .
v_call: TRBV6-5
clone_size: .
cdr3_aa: CASSYLGGDGGYTF
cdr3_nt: TGTGCCAGCAGTTACCTTGGGGGCGATGGTGGCTACACCTTC

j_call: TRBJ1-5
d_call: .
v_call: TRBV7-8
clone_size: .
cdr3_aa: CASSLRGNQPQHF
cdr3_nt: TGTGCCAGCAGCTTAAGGGGTAATCAGCCCCAGCATTTT

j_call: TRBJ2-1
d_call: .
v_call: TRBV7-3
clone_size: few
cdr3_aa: CASSPTSYNEQFF
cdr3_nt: TGTGCCAGCAGCCCGACTAGCTACAATGAGCAGTTCTTC

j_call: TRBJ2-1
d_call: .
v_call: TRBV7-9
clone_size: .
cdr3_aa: CASTRVGRAVNEQFF
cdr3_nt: TGTGCCAGCACCAGGGTGGGCAGGGCGGTTAATGAGCAGTTCTTC

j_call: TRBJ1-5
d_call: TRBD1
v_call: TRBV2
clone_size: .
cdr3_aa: CASSGQAPWPQHF
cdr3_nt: TGTGCCAGCAGCGGACAGGCCCCATGGCCCCAGCATTTT

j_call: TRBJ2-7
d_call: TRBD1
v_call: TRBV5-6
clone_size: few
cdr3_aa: CASSFGQGQYEQYF
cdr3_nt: TGTGCCAGCAGCTTCGGACAGGGGCAATACGAGCAGTACTTC

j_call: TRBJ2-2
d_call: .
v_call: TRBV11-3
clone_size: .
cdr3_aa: CASSLIRGSGELFF
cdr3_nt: TGTGCCAGCAGCTTAATCAGGGGTAGCGGGGAGCTGTTTTTT

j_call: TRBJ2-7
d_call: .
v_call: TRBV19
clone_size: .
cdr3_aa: CASSIVKSPTTYEQYF
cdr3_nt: TGTGCCAGTAGTATAGTAAAGTCCCCGACAACCTACGAGCAGTACTTC

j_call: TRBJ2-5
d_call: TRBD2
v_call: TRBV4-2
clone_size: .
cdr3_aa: CASSQPTGTGGETQYF
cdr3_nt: TGTGCCAGCAGCCAACCTACAGGCACGGGGGGGGAGACCCAGTACTTC

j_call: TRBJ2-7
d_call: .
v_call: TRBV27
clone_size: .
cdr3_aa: CASSHIWGQVDEQYF
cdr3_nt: TGTGCCAGCAGTCATATTTGGGGGCAGGTAGACGAGCAGTACTTC

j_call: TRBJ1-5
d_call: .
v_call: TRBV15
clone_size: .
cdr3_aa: CATSRRGGGINQPQHF
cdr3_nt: TGTGCCACCAGCAGAAGGGGAGGGGGAATCAATCAGCCCCAGCATTTT

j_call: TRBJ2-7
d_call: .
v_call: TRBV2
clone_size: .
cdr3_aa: CASRKIDNEQYF
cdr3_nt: TGTGCCAGCAGAAAAATAGACAACGAGCAGTACTTC

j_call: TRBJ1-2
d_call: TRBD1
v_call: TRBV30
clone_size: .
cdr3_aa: CAWSTGQGYIGYGYTF
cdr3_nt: TGTGCCTGGAGTACCGGACAGGGTTATATTGGCTATGGCTACACCTTC

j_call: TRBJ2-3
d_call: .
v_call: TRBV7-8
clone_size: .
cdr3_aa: CASILFRDADTQYF
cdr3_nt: TGTGCCAGCATCCTCTTTCGGGATGCAGATACGCAGTATTTT

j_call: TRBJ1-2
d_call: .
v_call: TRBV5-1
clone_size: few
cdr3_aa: CASSLVGGYGYTF
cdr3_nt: TGCGCCAGCAGCTTGGTCGGGGGCTATGGCTACACCTTC

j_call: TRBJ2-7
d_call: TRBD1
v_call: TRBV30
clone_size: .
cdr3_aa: CAARQGYEQYF
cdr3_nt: TGTGCCGCGAGACAGGGGTACGAGCAGTACTTC

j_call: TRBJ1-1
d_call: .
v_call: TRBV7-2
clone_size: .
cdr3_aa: CASSLEVTMNTEAFF
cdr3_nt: TGTGCCAGCAGCTTAGAGGTGACAATGAACACTGAAGCTTTCTTT

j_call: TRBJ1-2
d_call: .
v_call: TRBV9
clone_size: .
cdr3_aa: CASSSNTGTGSYGYTF
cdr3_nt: TGTGCCAGCAGCTCGAATACCGGGACCGGGAGCTATGGCTACACCTTC

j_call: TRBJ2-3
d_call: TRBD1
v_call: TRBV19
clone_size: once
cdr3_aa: CASRTGTGVTDTQYF
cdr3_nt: TGTGCCAGTAGGACCGGGACAGGAGTGACAGATACGCAGTATTTT

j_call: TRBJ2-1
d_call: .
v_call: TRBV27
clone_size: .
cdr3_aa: CASSSGIVYNEQFF
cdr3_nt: TGTGCCAGCAGTTCCGGGATAGTATACAATGAGCAGTTCTTC

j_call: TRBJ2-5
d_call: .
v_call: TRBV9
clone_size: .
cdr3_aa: CASSLGGADQETQYF
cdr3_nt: TGTGCCAGCAGCTTGGGCGGGGCCGACCAAGAGACCCAGTACTTC

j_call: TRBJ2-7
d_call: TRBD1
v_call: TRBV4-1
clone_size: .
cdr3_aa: CASSQDRTGGYYEQYF
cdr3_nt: TGCGCCAGCAGCCAAGATCGGACAGGGGGCTATTACGAGCAGTACTTC

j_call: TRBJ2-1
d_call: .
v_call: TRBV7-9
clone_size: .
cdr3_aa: CASSFPLGGRDNEQFF
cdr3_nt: TGTGCCAGCAGCTTCCCCCTGGGGGGGCGGGACAATGAGCAGTTCTTC

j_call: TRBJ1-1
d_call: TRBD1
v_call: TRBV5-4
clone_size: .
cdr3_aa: CASSTPTGGNTEAFF
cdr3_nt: TGTGCCAGCAGCACCCCGACAGGGGGGAACACTGAAGCTTTCTTT

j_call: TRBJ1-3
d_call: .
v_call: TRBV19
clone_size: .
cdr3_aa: CASGSQGSGNTIYF
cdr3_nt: TGTGCCAGTGGCAGTCAGGGCTCTGGAAACACCATATATTTT

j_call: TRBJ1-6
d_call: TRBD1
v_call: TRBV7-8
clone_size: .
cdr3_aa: CASRGGQNNSPLHF
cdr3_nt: TGTGCCAGCAGGGGGGGACAGAATAATTCACCCCTCCACTTT

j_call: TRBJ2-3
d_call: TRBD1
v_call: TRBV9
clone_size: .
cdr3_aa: CASSFWDRGSPTDTQYF
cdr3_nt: TGTGCCAGCAGCTTCTGGGACAGGGGGTCGCCCACAGATACGCAGTATTTT

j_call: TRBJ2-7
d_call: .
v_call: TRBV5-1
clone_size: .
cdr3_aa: CASSPRDGRVDEQYF
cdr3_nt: TGCGCCAGCAGCCCTCGAGACGGCAGGGTAGACGAGCAGTACTTC

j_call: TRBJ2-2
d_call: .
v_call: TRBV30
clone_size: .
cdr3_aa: CAWSVTGSGELFF
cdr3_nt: TGTGCCTGGAGTGTAACGGGGTCCGGGGAGCTGTTTTTT

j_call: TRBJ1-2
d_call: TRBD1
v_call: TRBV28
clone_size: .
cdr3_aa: CASSVLKGQPNYGYTF
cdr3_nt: TGTGCCAGCAGCGTCCTAAAGGGACAGCCAAACTATGGCTACACCTTC

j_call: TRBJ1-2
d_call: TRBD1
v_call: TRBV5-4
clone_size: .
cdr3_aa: CASSQPGGYGYTF
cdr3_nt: TGTGCCAGCAGCCAGCCAGGGGGCTATGGCTACACCTTC

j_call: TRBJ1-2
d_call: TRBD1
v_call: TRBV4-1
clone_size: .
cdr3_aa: CASSQDTGGHYGYTF
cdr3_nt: TGCGCCAGCAGCCAAGATACAGGGGGGCACTATGGCTACACCTTC

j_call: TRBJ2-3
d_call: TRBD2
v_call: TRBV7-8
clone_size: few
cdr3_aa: CASSRREGRTDTQYF
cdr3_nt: TGTGCCAGCAGCCGACGGGAGGGCCGAACAGATACGCAGTATTTT

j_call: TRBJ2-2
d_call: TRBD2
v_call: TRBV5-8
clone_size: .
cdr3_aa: CASSLEVGAGAGELFF
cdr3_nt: TGTGCCAGCAGCTTGGAAGTAGGAGCGGGGGCCGGGGAGCTGTTTTTT

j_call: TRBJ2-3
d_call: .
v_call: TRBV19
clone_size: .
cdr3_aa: CASSIQTGTDTQYF
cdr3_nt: TGTGCCAGTAGTATTCAGACTGGCACAGATACGCAGTATTTT

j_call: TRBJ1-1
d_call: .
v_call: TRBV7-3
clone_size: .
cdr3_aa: CASSLTGSKMNTEAFF
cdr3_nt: TGTGCCAGCAGCTTAACGGGGAGTAAGATGAACACTGAAGCTTTCTTT

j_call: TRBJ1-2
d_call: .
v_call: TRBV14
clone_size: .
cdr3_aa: CASSPGQGYGYTF
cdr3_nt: TGTGCCAGCAGCCCCGGACAAGGCTATGGCTACACCTTC

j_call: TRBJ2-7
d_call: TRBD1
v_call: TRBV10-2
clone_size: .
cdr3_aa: CASSRDRGYEQYF
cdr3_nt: TGCGCCAGCTCCCGGGACAGGGGCTACGAGCAGTACTTC

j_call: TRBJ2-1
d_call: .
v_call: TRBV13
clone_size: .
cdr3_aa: CASSLSGALSYNEQFF
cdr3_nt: TGTGCCAGCAGCTTATCAGGGGCCCTATCCTACAATGAGCAGTTCTTC

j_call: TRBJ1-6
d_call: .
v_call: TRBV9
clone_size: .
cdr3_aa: CASSVGGGNSPLHF
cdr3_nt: TGTGCCAGCAGCGTAGGAGGGGGTAATTCACCCCTCCACTTT

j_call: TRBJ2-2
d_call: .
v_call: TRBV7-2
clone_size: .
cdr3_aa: CASSLAGIAGTNTGELFF
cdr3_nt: TGTGCCAGCAGCTTAGCCGGTATAGCAGGGACGAACACCGGGGAGCTGTTTTTT

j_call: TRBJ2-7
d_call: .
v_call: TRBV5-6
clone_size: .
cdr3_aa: CASSLAGELQYF
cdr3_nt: TGTGCCAGCAGCTTGGCAGGGGAATTGCAGTACTTC

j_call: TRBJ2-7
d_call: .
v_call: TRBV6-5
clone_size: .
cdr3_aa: CASSSSTGSYEQYF
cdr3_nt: TGTGCCAGCAGTTCCTCGACAGGAAGCTACGAGCAGTACTTC

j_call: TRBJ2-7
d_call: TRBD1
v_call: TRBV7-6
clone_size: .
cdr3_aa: CASSQGQGTYEQYF
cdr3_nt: TGTGCCAGCAGCCAGGGACAGGGTACCTACGAGCAGTACTTC

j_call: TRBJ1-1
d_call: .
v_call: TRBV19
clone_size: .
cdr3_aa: CASSIGKGWHTEAFF
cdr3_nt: TGTGCCAGTAGTATTGGGAAGGGGTGGCACACTGAAGCTTTCTTT

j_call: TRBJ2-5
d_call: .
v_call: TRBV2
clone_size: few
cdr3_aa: CASRRGIQETQYF
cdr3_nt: TGTGCCAGCAGACGGGGGATCCAAGAGACCCAGTACTTC

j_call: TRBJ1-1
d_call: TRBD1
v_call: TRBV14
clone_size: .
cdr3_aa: CASSPPGGTEAFF
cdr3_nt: TGTGCCAGCAGCCCCCCAGGGGGCACTGAAGCTTTCTTT

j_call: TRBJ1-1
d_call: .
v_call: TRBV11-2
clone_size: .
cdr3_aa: CASSEGRRGGTEAFF
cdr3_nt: TGTGCCAGCAGCGAGGGTAGGCGGGGTGGTACTGAAGCTTTCTTT

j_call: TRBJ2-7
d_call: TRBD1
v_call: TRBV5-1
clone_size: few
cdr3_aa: CASSYPGTGVREQYF
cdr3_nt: TGCGCCAGCAGCTACCCCGGGACAGGGGTTAGGGAGCAGTACTTC

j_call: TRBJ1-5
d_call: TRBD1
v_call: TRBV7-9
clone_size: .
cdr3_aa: CASSLGSGGGSNQPQHF
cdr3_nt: TGTGCCAGCAGCTTAGGGTCAGGGGGCGGAAGCAATCAGCCCCAGCATTTT